This TCR beta chain was found in a study of cytomegalovirus exposure and HLA in healthy donors. PCR used 60 Vbeta primers and 13 Jbeta primers. Assay: immunoSEQ multiplex PCR; the TCRdb copy retains only in-frame clones and omits some. This sample has over 250,000 clones, with under 80% found just once. Study results and limitations: Testing in vitro showed a few CMV-associated chains specific for CMV antigens.

This clone was detected only a few times. Antigen: not known. The V and J ends lost 0 bases and 5 bases respectively, with 5 bases between them. The CDR3 is 12 amino acids. Germline CDR1 and CDR2: LGHNA and YNFKEQ. V is TRBV4-2 and J is TRBJ2-7; D is unclear. Sequencing was performed on PBMCs. The TCR originated in a female donor in good health and CMV-seronegative. CDR3 region: CASSQEGHEQYF. The CDR3 bases are TGTGCCAGCAGCCAAGAGGGCCACGAGCAGTACTTC.